This TCR beta chain was recorded in a study of T-cell memory formation after mild COVID-19. Findings and caveats of the study: For second-wave clones that peaked at day 37, SARS-CoV-2 specificity went unverified. Among contracting clones, CD4+ were mainly CM/EM and CD8+ enriched in EMRA. Cross-reactive memory appears to have joined, as suggested by some responding clones showing up in pre-infection memory. Day 15 to 85 contracting clones showed balanced CD4/CD8; day 15 to 37 expanders favored CD4+.

A single record per CDR3 protein comes from TCRdb applying MiXCR to the 5' RACE reads. The sample has under 85,000 distinct CDR3 sequences, 11% to 15% seen once. Concerning this clonotype itself: Its cognate antigen is unknown.

CDR3 size: 13 residues. Germline CDR1 LNHDA, CDR2 SQIVND (reference sequence). V was shortened by 6 bases and J by 5 bases, with 13 bases between the two germline ends. The receptor was isolated from an adult woman who had mild COVID-19 (a few samples of this study predate the infection). Cell type and time point are not known. The specimen was PBMCs or a T cell subset sorted from them (not recorded which). The chain recombines TRBV19 with TRBJ2-5, with a weak D call TRBD2 (5 bases). The CDR3 DNA reads TGTGCCAGTAGGGCTGAGGGCGTGGAGACCCAGTACTTC. Its protein is CASRAEGVETQYF.